This record covers a single TCR beta chain. Per the study methods: Estimates of nucleated cell counts were drawn from the amplification of reference gene primers. Sequenced by immunoSEQ multiplex PCR; TCRdb stores in-frame clones only, minus some. V and J calls and clone size are as listed in that table; D and trimming were resolved from the DNA. Among hundreds of thousands of clones, around 90% were seen once, and the ten largest hold approximately 2.2%. The V gene end was trimmed by 1 base and the J gene end by 6 bases; junction bases not matched to a gene: 7. This CDR3 region has 15 residues. The germline V gene has CDR1 SGHAT and CDR2 FQNNGV. The sample belongs to a study of blood T cell repertoires in COVID-19. For the study at large: The study drew acute and convalescent COVID-19 samples from the United States, Italy and Spain. PBMCs, B-cell-depleted T cells, or T cells provided the cDNA or gDNA that made up the material.

V is TRBV11-2 and J is TRBJ2-7; 9 bases are a match to TRBD1. The source of this sequence is a young man with active or convalescent COVID-19. What was sequenced was peripheral blood. This chain's CDR3 is CASSLVRTGAGEQYF. For the CDR3, the DNA is TGTGCCAGCAGCTTAGTCAGGACAGGGGCCGGCGAGCAGTACTTC.